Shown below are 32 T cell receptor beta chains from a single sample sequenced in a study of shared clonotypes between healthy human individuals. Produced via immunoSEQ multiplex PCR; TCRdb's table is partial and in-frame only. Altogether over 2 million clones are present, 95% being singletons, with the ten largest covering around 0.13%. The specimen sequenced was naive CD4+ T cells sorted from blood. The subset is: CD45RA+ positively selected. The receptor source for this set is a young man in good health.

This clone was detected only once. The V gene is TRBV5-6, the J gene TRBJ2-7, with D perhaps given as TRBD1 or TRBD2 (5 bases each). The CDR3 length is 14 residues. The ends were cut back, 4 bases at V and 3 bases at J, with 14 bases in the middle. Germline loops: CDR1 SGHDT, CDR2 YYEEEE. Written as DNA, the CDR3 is TGTGCCAGCAGCCTTCCCGGGACCGGCTACGAGCAGTACTTC. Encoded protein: CASSLPGTGYEQYF.

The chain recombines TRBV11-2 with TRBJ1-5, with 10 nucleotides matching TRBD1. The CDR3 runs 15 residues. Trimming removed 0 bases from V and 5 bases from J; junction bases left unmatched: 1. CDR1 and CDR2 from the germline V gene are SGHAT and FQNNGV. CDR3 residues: CASSLDGTGDQPQHF. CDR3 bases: TGTGCCAGCAGCTTAGACGGGACAGGGGATCAGCCCCAGCATTTT. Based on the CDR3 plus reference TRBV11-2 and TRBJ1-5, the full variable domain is EAGVAQSPRYKIIEKRQSVAFWCNPISGHATLYWYQQILGQGPKLLIQFQNNGVVDDSQLPKDRFSAERLKGVDSTLKIQPAKLEDSAVYLCASSLDGTGDQPQHFGDGTRLSIL.

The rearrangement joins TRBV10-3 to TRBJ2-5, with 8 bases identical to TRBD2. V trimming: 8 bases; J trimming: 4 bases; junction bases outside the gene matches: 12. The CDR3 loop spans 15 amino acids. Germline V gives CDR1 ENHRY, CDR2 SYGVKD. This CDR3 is CAIGPHGTSGETQYF. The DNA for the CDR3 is TGTGCCATCGGTCCTCACGGGACTAGTGGAGAGACCCAGTACTTC.

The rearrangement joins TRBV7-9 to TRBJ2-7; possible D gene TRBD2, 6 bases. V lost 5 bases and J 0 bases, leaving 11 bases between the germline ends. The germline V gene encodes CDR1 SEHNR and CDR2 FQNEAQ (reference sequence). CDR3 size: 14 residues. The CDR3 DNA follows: TGTGCCAGCAGCAGCGGGCCGAGCTCCTACGAGCAGTACTTC. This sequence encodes CASSSGPSSYEQYF.

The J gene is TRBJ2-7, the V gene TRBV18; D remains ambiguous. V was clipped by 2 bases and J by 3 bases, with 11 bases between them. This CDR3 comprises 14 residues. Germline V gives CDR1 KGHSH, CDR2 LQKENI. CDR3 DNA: TGTGCCAGCTCACCAATAGCCGCGAACTACGAGCAGTACTTC. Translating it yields CASSPIAANYEQYF.

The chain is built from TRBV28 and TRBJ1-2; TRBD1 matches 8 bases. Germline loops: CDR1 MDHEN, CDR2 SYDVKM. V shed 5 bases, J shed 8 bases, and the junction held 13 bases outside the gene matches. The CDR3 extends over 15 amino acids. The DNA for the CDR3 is TGTGCCAGCAGTCTTTATGGCAGGGGGCTAGGAGGCTACACCTTC. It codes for CASSLYGRGLGGYTF.

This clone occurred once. CDR3 in DNA: TGTGCCAGCAGTGCAGGAACGGCCCTCTCGGGTGGCTACACCTTC. Its translation is CASSAGTALSGGYTF. V is TRBV6-4 and J is TRBJ1-2; D not certain. V lost 4 bases, J lost 7 bases, and 19 bases lay in between. The CDR3 sequence is 15 residues long. The V gene's germline CDR1 is MRHNA and CDR2 SNTAGT.

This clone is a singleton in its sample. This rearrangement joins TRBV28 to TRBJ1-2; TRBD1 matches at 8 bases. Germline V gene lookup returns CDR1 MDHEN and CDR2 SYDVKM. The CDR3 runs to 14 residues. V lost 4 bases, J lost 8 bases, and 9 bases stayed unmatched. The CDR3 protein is CASSSDRGLRGYTF. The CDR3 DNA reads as TGTGCCAGCAGTTCCGACAGGGGACTCAGGGGCTACACCTTC.

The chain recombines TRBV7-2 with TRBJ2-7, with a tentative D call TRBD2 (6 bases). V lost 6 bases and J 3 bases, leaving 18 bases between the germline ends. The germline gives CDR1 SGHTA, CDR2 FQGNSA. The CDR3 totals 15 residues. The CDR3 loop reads CASSPGRASFYEQYF. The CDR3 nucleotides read TGTGCCAGCAGTCCCGGGAGAGCAAGTTTCTACGAGCAGTACTTC.

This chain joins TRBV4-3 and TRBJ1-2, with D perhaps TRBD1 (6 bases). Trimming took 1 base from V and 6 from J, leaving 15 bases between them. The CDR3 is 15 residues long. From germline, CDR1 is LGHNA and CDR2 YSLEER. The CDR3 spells CASSQGLGQGNGYTF. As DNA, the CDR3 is TGCGCCAGCAGCCAAGGTTTAGGGCAGGGGAATGGCTACACCTTC.

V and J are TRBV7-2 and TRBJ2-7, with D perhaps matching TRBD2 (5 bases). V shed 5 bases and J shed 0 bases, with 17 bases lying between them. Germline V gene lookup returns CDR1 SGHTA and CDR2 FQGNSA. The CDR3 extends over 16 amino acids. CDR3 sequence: CASSVRYGVSSYEQYF. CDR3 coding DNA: TGTGCCAGCAGCGTCCGGTACGGGGTCAGCTCCTACGAGCAGTACTTC.

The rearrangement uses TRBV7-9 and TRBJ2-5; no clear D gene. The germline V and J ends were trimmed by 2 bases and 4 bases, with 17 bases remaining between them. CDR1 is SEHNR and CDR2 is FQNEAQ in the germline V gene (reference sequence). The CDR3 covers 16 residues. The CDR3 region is CASSLWVRARRETQYF. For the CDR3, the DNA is TGTGCCAGCAGCTTATGGGTCAGAGCTCGACGAGAGACCCAGTACTTC.

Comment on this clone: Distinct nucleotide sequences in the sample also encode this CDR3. The DNA for the CDR3 is TGTGCCAGTAGTATCGGCGGCTCCTACGAGCAGTACTTC. As protein: CASSIGGSYEQYF. V gene TRBV19 combines with J gene TRBJ2-7; D gene unclear. The CDR3 spans 13 residues. The germline V gene has CDR1 LNHDA and CDR2 SQIVND (reference sequence). The V gene lost 3 bases and the J gene lost 0 bases, with 6 bases spanning the gap.

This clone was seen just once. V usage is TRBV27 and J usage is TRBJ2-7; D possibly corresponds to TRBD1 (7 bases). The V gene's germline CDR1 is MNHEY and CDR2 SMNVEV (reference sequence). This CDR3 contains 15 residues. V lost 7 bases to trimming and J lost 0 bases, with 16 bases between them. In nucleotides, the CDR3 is TGTGCCAGCACCACCCTCAGGGGGGCCTCCTACGAGCAGTACTTC. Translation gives CASTTLRGASYEQYF.

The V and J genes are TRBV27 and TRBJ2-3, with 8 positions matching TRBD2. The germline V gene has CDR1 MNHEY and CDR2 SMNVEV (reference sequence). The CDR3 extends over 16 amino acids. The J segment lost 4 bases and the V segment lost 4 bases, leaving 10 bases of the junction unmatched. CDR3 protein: CASSSPGSGEADTQYF. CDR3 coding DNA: TGTGCCAGCAGTTCCCCGGGTAGCGGGGAGGCAGATACGCAGTATTTT.

The CDR3 sequence is CASSPSGDPLYEQYF. CDR3 bases: TGTGCCAGCAGCCCTTCAGGGGATCCCCTCTACGAGCAGTACTTC. The V gene is TRBV7-2, the J gene TRBJ2-7, with D tentatively TRBD1 (6 bases). V was pared by 5 bases and J by 3 bases, with 17 bases between. Germline V gives CDR1 SGHTA, CDR2 FQGNSA. CDR3 length: 15 residues.

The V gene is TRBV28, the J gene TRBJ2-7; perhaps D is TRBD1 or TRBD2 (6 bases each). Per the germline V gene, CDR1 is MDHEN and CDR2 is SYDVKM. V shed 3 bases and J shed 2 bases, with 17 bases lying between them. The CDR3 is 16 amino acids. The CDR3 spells CASSLGGGGQTYEQYF. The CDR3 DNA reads TGTGCCAGCAGTTTGGGTGGAGGGGGACAAACCTACGAGCAGTACTTC.

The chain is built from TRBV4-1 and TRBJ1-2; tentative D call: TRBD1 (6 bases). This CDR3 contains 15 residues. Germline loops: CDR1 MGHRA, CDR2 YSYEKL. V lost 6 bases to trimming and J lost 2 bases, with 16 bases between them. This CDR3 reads CASRASAGANYGYTF. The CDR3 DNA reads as TGCGCCAGCAGGGCTTCTGCGGGGGCCAACTATGGCTACACCTTC.

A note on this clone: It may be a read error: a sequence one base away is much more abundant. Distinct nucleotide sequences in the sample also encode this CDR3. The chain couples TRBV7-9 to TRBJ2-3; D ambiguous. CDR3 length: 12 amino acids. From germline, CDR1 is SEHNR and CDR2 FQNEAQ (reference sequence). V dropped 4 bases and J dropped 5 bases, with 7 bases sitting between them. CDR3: CASSSPGDTQYF. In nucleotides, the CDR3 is TGTGCCAGCAGCTCCCCGGGAGATACGCAGTATTTT.

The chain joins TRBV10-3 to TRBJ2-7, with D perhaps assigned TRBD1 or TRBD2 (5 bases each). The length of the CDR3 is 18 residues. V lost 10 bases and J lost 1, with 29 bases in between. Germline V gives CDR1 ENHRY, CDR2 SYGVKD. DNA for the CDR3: TGTGCCAGCTACGGGCTTTCCAGGGACGAGCCGGGTTCCTACGAGCAGTACTTC. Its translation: CASYGLSRDEPGSYEQYF.

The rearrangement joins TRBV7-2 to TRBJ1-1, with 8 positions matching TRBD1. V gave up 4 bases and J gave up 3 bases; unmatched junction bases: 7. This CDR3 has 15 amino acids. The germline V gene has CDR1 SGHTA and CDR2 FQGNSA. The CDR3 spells CASSSRSGGDTEAFF. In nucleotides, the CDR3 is TGTGCCAGCAGCTCGCGATCAGGGGGCGACACTGAAGCTTTCTTT.

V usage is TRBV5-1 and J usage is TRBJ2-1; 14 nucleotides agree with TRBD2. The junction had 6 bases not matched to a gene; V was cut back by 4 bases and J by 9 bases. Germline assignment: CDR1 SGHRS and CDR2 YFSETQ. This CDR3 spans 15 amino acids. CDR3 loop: CASSQGLAGVSEQFF. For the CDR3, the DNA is TGCGCCAGCAGCCAGGGACTAGCGGGAGTGAGTGAGCAGTTCTTC.

CDR3 in DNA: TGCGCCAGCAGCTCCGTGGACAGGCTGGGGGGAGAGACCCAGTACTTC. The encoded protein is CASSSVDRLGGETQYF. The chain combines TRBV5-1 with TRBJ2-5, with a possible D match to TRBD1 (7 bases). The CDR3 loop spans 16 amino acids. V lost 3 bases and J 4 bases, leaving 19 bases between the germline ends. The germline gives CDR1 SGHRS, CDR2 YFSETQ.

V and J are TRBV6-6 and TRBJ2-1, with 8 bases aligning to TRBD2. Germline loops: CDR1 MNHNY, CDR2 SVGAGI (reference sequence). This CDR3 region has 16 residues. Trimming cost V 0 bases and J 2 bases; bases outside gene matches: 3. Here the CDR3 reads CASSYSLAGAYNEQFF. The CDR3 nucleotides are TGTGCCAGCAGTTACTCCCTAGCGGGCGCCTACAATGAGCAGTTCTTC.

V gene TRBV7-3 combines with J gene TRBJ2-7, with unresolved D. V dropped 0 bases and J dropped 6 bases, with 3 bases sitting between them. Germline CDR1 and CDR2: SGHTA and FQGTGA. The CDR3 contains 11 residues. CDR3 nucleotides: TGTGCCAGCAGCTTAACGGGCGAGCAGTACTTC. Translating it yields CASSLTGEQYF. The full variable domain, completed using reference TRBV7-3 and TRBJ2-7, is GAGVSQTPSNKVTEKGKYVELRCDPISGHTALYWYRQSLGQGPEFLIYFQGTGAADDSGLPNDRFFAVRPEGSVSTLKIQRTERGDSAVYLCASSLTGEQYFGPGTRLTVT.

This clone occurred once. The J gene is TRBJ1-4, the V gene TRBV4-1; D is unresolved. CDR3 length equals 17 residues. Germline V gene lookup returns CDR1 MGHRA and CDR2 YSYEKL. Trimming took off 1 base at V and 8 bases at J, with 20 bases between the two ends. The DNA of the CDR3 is TGCGCCAGCAGCCAAGTTGGAGGTGGACGGGAGAGGGAAAAACTGTTTTTT. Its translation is CASSQVGGGREREKLFF.

CDR3 amino acids: CASRGRLNQPQHF. The CDR3 DNA reads as TGTGCCAGTAGAGGACGTTTGAATCAGCCCCAGCATTTT. J is TRBJ1-5 and V is TRBV19; D gene uncertain. The germline V gene has CDR1 LNHDA and CDR2 SQIVND (reference sequence). V dropped 6 bases and J dropped 4 bases, with 10 bases sitting between them. The CDR3 spans 13 residues.

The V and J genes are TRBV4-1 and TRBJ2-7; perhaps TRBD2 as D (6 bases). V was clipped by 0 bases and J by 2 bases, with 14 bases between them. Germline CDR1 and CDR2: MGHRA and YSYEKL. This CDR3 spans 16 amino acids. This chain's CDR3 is CASSQDSEGLTYEQYF. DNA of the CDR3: TGCGCCAGCAGCCAAGATTCGGAGGGTCTAACCTACGAGCAGTACTTC.

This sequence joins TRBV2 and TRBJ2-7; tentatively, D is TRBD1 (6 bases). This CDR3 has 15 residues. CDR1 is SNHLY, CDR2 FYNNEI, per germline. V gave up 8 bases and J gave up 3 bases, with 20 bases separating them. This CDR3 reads CASQPRTEDYYEQYF. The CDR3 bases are TGTGCCAGCCAACCTAGGACAGAAGACTACTACGAGCAGTACTTC.

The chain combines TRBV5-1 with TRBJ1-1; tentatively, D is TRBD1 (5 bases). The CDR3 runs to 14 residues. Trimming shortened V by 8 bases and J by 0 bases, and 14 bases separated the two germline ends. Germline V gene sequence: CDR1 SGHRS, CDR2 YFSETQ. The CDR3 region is CARAGYPMNTEAFF. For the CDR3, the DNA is TGCGCCAGGGCAGGGTATCCGATGAACACTGAAGCTTTCTTT.

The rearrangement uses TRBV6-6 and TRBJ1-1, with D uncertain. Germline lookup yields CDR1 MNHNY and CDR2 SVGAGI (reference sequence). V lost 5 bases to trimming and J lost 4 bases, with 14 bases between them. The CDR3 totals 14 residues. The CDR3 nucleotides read TGTGCCAGCAGTAGCCGACCGGCGAGCACTGAAGCTTTCTTT. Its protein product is CASSSRPASTEAFF.

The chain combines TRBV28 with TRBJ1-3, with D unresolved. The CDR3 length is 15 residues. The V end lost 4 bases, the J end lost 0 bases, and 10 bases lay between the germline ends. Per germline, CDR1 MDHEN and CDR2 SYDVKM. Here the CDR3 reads CASSSRRSSGNTIYF. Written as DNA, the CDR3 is TGTGCCAGCAGTTCCCGTCGTTCCTCTGGAAACACCATATATTTT. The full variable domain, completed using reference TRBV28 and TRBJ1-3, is DVKVTQSSRYLVKRTGEKVFLECVQDMDHENMFWYRQDPGLGLRLIYFSYDVKMKEKGDIPEGYSVSREKKERFSLILESASTNQTSMYLCASSSRRSSGNTIYFGEGSWLTVV.